Presented here are 24 T cell receptor beta chains from one specimen sequenced in a study of blood T cell repertoires in COVID-19. Measured with immunoSEQ multiplex PCR; TCRdb has only the in-frame clones, and not every one. In the table there are 65,000 to 90,000 clones, about 83% of which are singletons. Sequencing was performed on peripheral blood. These receptors originate from a woman aged 60-70 years with acute or convalescent COVID-19.

This chain links TRBV13 with TRBJ1-1, with 7 bases that match TRBD1. Germline CDR1 and CDR2: PRHDT and FYEKMQ (reference sequence). With 5 bases clipped from V and 6 bases from J, the junction kept 15 bases outside the gene matches. CDR3 length: 16 residues. The CDR3 DNA follows: TGTGCCAGCAGCCGGAATACGATTACAGGGGTTCCTGAAGCTTTCTTT. It encodes CASSRNTITGVPEAFF.

V usage is TRBV9 and J usage is TRBJ1-1; 12 bases are shared with TRBD1. V shed 0 bases and J 7 bases; nucleotides not matched to a gene: 13. The CDR3 length is 18 residues. CDR1 is SGDLS and CDR2 is YYNGEE in the germline V gene. The CDR3 is CASSVVGLGGQGANEAFF. The DNA of the CDR3 is TGTGCCAGCAGCGTAGTCGGTTTGGGGGGACAGGGGGCTAATGAAGCTTTCTTT.

V gene TRBV6-5 combines with J gene TRBJ1-2, with 8 bases matching TRBD1. V lost 2 bases, J lost 6 bases, and 2 bases stayed unmatched. The CDR3 runs 13 residues. Germline values: CDR1 MNHEY, CDR2 SVGAGI. CDR3 DNA: TGTGCCAGCAGTTACCAGGGGGCGAATGGCTACACCTTC. Protein sequence: CASSYQGANGYTF.

The chain joins TRBV18 to TRBJ1-1; unclear D gene. With 2 bases removed from V and 6 bases from J, the gap between germline ends came to 16 bases. The CDR3 loop spans 15 amino acids. Germline-derived CDR1 and CDR2 are KGHSH and LQKENI. CDR3 sequence (DNA): TGTGCCAGCTCACCATGGGCGACGGAGGGAGCTGAAGCTTTCTTT. This sequence encodes CASSPWATEGAEAFF. The variable domain in full, completed from reference TRBV18 and TRBJ1-1, reads NAGVMQNPRHLVRRRGQEARLRCSPMKGHSHVYWYRQLPEEGLKFMVYLQKENIIDESGMPKERFSAEFPKEGPSILRIQQVVRGDSAAYFCASSPWATEGAEAFFGQGTRLTVV.

The gene calls are TRBV3-1 (or the pseudogene TRBV3-2) and TRBJ2-3; a possible D gene is TRBD2 (7 bases). V was trimmed by 3 bases and J by 2 bases, leaving 24 bases between them. This CDR3 spans 19 amino acids. Germline V CDR1 and CDR2: LGHDT, YNNKEL (reference sequence). The CDR3: CASSQVSGHSPGATDTQYF. CDR3 coding DNA: TGTGCCAGCAGCCAGGTTAGCGGGCACTCCCCGGGGGCCACAGATACGCAGTATTTT.

The chain recombines TRBV27 with TRBJ1-4, with 8 positions matching TRBD1. V lost 6 bases, J lost 5 bases, and 5 bases stayed unmatched. CDR1 MNHEY and CDR2 SMNVEV come from the germline V gene (reference sequence). The CDR3 loop spans 14 amino acids. CDR3 amino acids: CASRNQGANEKLFF. The CDR3 DNA reads TGTGCCAGCAGAAACCAGGGGGCAAATGAAAAACTGTTTTTT.

The chain couples TRBV6-4 to TRBJ2-7; TRBD2 aligns across 14 bases. Germline V gives CDR1 MRHNA, CDR2 SNTAGT. Trimming at V came to 2 bases and at J to 4 bases, leaving 1 base not matched to a gene. This CDR3 comprises 15 residues. CDR3 coding DNA: TGTGCCAGCAGTGACGGACTAGCGGGGGGATACGAGCAGTACTTC. Translation gives CASSDGLAGGYEQYF.

J is TRBJ1-4 and V is TRBV5-1; 10 positions match TRBD1. Germline assignment: CDR1 SGHRS and CDR2 YFSETQ. Trimming at V came to 0 bases and at J to 3 bases, leaving 2 bases not matched to a gene. The CDR3 has 16 amino acids. CDR3 nucleotide sequence: TGCGCCAGCAGCTTGGGACAGGGGGCCGCTAATGAAAAACTGTTTTTT. This sequence encodes CASSLGQGAANEKLFF.

The rearrangement uses TRBV3-1 (or the pseudogene TRBV3-2) and TRBJ1-5; the match to TRBD1 covers 7 bases. The germline CDR1 and CDR2 sequences are LGHDT and YNNKEL (reference sequence). This CDR3 contains 16 residues. V was clipped by 0 bases and J by 0 bases; unmatched bases: 2. The CDR3, as DNA: TGTGCCAGCAGCCAAGAAACAGGGGATAGCAATCAGCCCCAGCATTTT. Amino acids: CASSQETGDSNQPQHF.

This chain joins TRBV21-1 and TRBJ1-2. TRBV21-1 is listed as a pseudogene. The CDR3 runs to 16 residues. CDR3 in DNA: TGTGCCAGCAGCAAAGTGGGCCCGGGGGAACCCTATGGCTACACCTTC. This sequence encodes CASSKVGPGEPYGYTF.

In DNA, the CDR3 is TGCGCCAGCAGCTTCTCCAGGCTTAACACTGAAGCTTTCTTT. Translating gives CASSFSRLNTEAFF. The chain has TRBV5-1 and TRBJ1-1; D is undetermined. CDR1 and CDR2 (germline): SGHRS, YFSETQ. V lost 2 bases, J lost 2 bases, and 10 bases lay in between. This CDR3 contains 14 residues.

This clone was detected only a few times. The V and J genes are TRBV12-5 and TRBJ1-1; TRBD1 matches 10 bases. CDR1 and CDR2 (germline): LGHNT, FRNRAP. Trimming took 0 bases from V and 6 from J; bases not matched to a gene: 4. This CDR3 is 15 amino acids long. The CDR3 DNA is TGTGCTAGTGGTTTGGTATTGGGGACAGGGGCTGAAGCTTTCTTT. Protein: CASGLVLGTGAEAFF. The complete variable domain, with remaining parts taken from reference TRBV12-5 and TRBJ1-1, reads DARVTQTPRHKVTEMGQEVTMRCQPILGHNTVFWYRQTMMQGLELLAYFRNRAPLDDSGMPKDRFSAEMPDATLATLKIQPSEPRDSAVYFCASGLVLGTGAEAFFGQGTRLTVV.

In DNA, the CDR3 is TGTGCCAGCAGCTTAGCAGGGACAGTAAATAGCAATCAGCCCCAGCATTTT. Translating it yields CASSLAGTVNSNQPQHF. This rearrangement joins TRBV7-2 to TRBJ1-5, with TRBD1 identical over 7 bases. Germline V gene sequence: CDR1 SGHTA, CDR2 FQGNSA. The CDR3 runs to 17 residues. V trimming: 0 bases; J trimming: 0 bases; junction bases outside the gene matches: 5.

The chain recombines TRBV9 with TRBJ1-1, with TRBD1 identical over 9 bases. Germline CDR1 SGDLS, CDR2 YYNGEE. Trimming removed 5 bases from V and 4 bases from J; junction bases left unmatched: 3. The CDR3 is made up of 13 amino acids. This CDR3 reads CASSGTGITEAFF. As DNA, the CDR3 is TGTGCCAGCAGTGGGACAGGGATCACTGAAGCTTTCTTT.

The gene calls are TRBV5-5 and TRBJ2-1; tentative D call: TRBD1 (5 bases). Trimming shortened V by 2 bases and J by 6 bases, and 15 bases separated the two germline ends. The CDR3 contains 15 residues. Germline CDR1 is SGHKS and CDR2 is YYEKEE (reference sequence). The CDR3 coding sequence is TGTGCCAGCAGCTTTCAGGACATACTCACCAATGAGCAGTTCTTC. Its translation: CASSFQDILTNEQFF.

The chain has TRBV5-1 and TRBJ2-5; D uncertain. Germline V gene lookup returns CDR1 SGHRS and CDR2 YFSETQ. This CDR3 is 14 amino acids long. Trimming left V 0 bases short and J 0 bases short, with 6 bases between. The CDR3 loop reads CASSLGHYQETQYF. CDR3 DNA: TGCGCCAGCAGCTTGGGACACTACCAAGAGACCCAGTACTTC.

J is TRBJ1-2 and V is TRBV5-5, with 8 bases lining up with TRBD1. This CDR3 region has 13 residues. Germline V CDR1 and CDR2: SGHKS, YYEKEE (reference sequence). J lost 7 bases, V lost 4 bases, and 6 bases had no gene match. The CDR3 spells CASSEQGGSGYTF. The CDR3 DNA follows: TGTGCCAGCAGCGAACAGGGGGGGAGTGGCTACACCTTC.

V gene TRBV4-2 combines with J gene TRBJ1-5; the match to TRBD1 covers 7 bases. The CDR3 is made up of 15 amino acids. V dropped 5 bases and J dropped 0; count of bases not matched to a gene: 4. Germline V CDR1 and CDR2: LGHNA, YNFKEQ. The CDR3 sequence is CASSETGASNQPQHF. CDR3 DNA: TGTGCCAGCAGCGAAACAGGGGCTAGCAATCAGCCCCAGCATTTT.

V is TRBV7-9 and J is TRBJ1-2; 8 bases agree with TRBD1. V lost 5 bases, J lost 4 bases, and 3 bases stayed unmatched. This CDR3 has 13 amino acids. Germline V gene sequence: CDR1 SEHNR, CDR2 FQNEAQ (reference sequence). The CDR3 DNA sequence: TGTGCCAGCAGCGGGACAGGCTTCTATGGCTACACCTTC. This sequence encodes CASSGTGFYGYTF.

J is TRBJ2-3 and V is TRBV3-1 (or the pseudogene TRBV3-2); 14 bases are a match to TRBD2. After removal of 6 bases from V and 5 bases from J, the junction contained 7 bases not matched to a gene. Germline V CDR1 and CDR2: LGHDT, YNNKEL (reference sequence). The CDR3 sequence is 16 residues long. In DNA, the CDR3 is TGTGCCAGCAGTCGTCCCGGGACTAGCGGGGGAGATACGCAGTATTTT. This gives the protein CASSRPGTSGGDTQYF.

V gene TRBV19 combines with J gene TRBJ1-2, with a weak D call TRBD1 (6 bases). Per the germline V gene, CDR1 is LNHDA and CDR2 is SQIVND (reference sequence). V lost 3 bases to trimming and J lost 0 bases, with 20 bases between them. CDR3 size: 18 residues. CDR3 nucleotide sequence: TGTGCCAGTAGTATGGCAGGGACATCCTCTTATACTAACTATGGCTACACCTTC. It encodes CASSMAGTSSYTNYGYTF.

The V call is TRBV12-5, the J call TRBJ1-2, with 7 bases lining up with TRBD1. CDR3 length equals 12 residues. The V segment lost 5 bases and the J segment 8 bases; nucleotides outside the gene matches: 5. Germline CDR1 and CDR2: LGHNT and FRNRAP. Here the CDR3 reads CASGPTGKGYTF. In nucleotides, the CDR3 is TGTGCTAGTGGTCCGACAGGGAAGGGCTACACCTTC.

This clone occurred a few times. This chain links TRBV12-5 with TRBJ1-1; TRBD1 might be the D (6 bases). The CDR3 runs to 13 residues. Looked up from germline, CDR1 is LGHNT and CDR2 is FRNRAP. V was cut by 7 bases and J by 3 bases, with 12 bases left in between. The CDR3 loop reads CASVAGAYTEAFF. The CDR3 DNA sequence: TGTGCTAGTGTCGCAGGGGCTTACACTGAAGCTTTCTTT.

The chain carries TRBV7-9 and TRBJ2-3; weak D call: TRBD1 (6 bases). Germline values: CDR1 SEHNR, CDR2 FQNEAQ (reference sequence). Deletions cut 5 bases from V and 0 bases from J, with 15 bases between. The CDR3 runs 16 residues. CDR3 residues: CASSPRGTPSTDTQYF. As DNA, the CDR3 is TGTGCCAGCAGCCCAAGGGGGACACCTAGCACAGATACGCAGTATTTT.